Sequencing of this TCR beta chain was carried out in a study of blood T cells in healthy people across ages. As for the study in general: Roughly one uniquely barcoded beta molecule per two T cells was captured.

The sample, about 9.7 milliliters of peripheral blood, was drawn from each donor. Per sample, extraction of total RNA gave at least 6 micrograms in every case. Using a J-beta primer mix together with a sample-barcoded 5' primer, a second PCR was run for about 6 to 12 cycles. From the 5' RACE reads, TCRdb called clonotypes with MiXCR, one entry per CDR3 protein. In the table there are roughly 570,000 distinct CDR3 sequences, 25% to 30% of which are singletons. The CDR3 contains 14 residues. V lost 6 bases to trimming and J lost 2 bases, with 15 bases between them. Germline CDR1 reads DFQATT; CDR2 reads SNEGSKA (reference sequence).

Sequenced sample: blood. This chain uses TRBV20-1 with TRBJ2-3, with a possible D match to TRBD1 (7 bases). The TCR comes from a woman aged 65 to 85 in good health. In DNA form, the CDR3 reads TGCAGTGCCCCAGGGGGGAGTTCCACAGATACGCAGTATTTT. Protein sequence: CSAPGGSSTDTQYF.